This T cell receptor (beta chain) appears in the sequencing data of a study of blood T cells in healthy people across ages. Broader study findings: Researchers said unsorted PBMCs prevented a conclusive naive versus antigen-experienced comparison.

Notes on this clonotype: What it binds is unknown.

Primers used in a second PCR of roughly 7 to 12 cycles were a sample-barcoded 5' primer and a J-beta primer mix. TCRdb re-called the 5' RACE reads through MiXCR, storing one row per CDR3 protein. The data hold about 1.6 million distinct CDR3 sequences, with roughly 32% observed a single time. Those donating, healthy Caucasian individuals from Russia, were aged about 6 to 100. Isolating PBMCs gave at least 6 million of these cells per sample. Samples each yielded at least 5 micrograms of total RNA. This CDR3 region has 14 residues. CDR1 is DFQATT, CDR2 SNEGSKA, per germline (reference sequence). V was clipped by 0 bases and J by 5 bases, with 11 bases between them.

This clonotype originated in a woman younger than 45 in good health. The sample taken for sequencing was blood. The J gene is TRBJ1-5, the V gene TRBV20-1; no firm D call. The CDR3 region is CSARDHNGYQPQHF. DNA of the CDR3: TGCAGTGCTAGAGATCATAATGGGTATCAGCCCCAGCATTTT.